These 8 T cell receptor beta chains were sequenced from one sample in a study of blood T cell repertoires in COVID-19 (TCRdb year 2020). Libraries were built with the immunoSEQ multiplex PCR assay. TCRdb's version of the immuneACCESS table is confined to in-frame rearrangements and falls short of the full clone set. An unresolved V gene accounts for under half of the shortfall where checked; the remainder is of unknown origin. The sample table contains hundreds of thousands of clones; only one count was recorded for roughly 88% of them. The ten largest clonotypes hold around 1% of the sample. The source material was PBMCs or T cells enriched from blood (not recorded which). The origin of the receptors is a woman in her thirties who had recovered from COVID-19.

The chain carries TRBV5-5 and TRBJ2-2; the D gene is possibly TRBD2 (6 bases). Germline V gives CDR1 SGHKS, CDR2 YYEKEE (reference sequence). V was pared by 4 bases and J by 1 base, with 11 bases between. The CDR3 loop spans 15 amino acids. The CDR3 here is CASSRRDGNTGELFF. For the CDR3, the DNA is TGTGCCAGCAGCCGGAGGGACGGGAACACCGGGGAGCTGTTTTTT.

This clone was picked up a small number of times. This chain links TRBV9 with TRBJ2-3; a possible D gene is TRBD1 (6 bases). Germline V gene sequence: CDR1 SGDLS, CDR2 YYNGEE. The CDR3 has 14 residues. The ends were cut back, 5 bases at V and 4 bases at J, with 14 bases in the middle. CDR3 residues: CASRPTGGADTQYF. CDR3 bases: TGTGCCAGCAGGCCGACAGGAGGCGCAGATACGCAGTATTTT.

The V gene is TRBV18, the J gene TRBJ1-1, with TRBD1 matching 9 bases. Germline CDR1 KGHSH, CDR2 LQKENI. The ends lost 3 bases at V and 3 bases at J; junction bases unmatched: 5. The length of the CDR3 is 15 residues. In DNA form, the CDR3 reads TGTGCCAGCTCACCCCGGACAGGGGATGACACTGAAGCTTTCTTT. Its protein product is CASSPRTGDDTEAFF.

The chain combines TRBV9 with TRBJ2-1; the match to TRBD2 covers 14 bases. The CDR3 is 17 amino acids. Germline V gene data show CDR1 as SGDLS and CDR2 as YYNGEE. With 0 bases clipped from V and 4 bases from J, the junction kept 3 bases outside the gene matches. The CDR3 region has the DNA TGTGCCAGCAGCGTAGGGACTAGCGGGAGGCTATACAATGAGCAGTTCTTC. Translated: CASSVGTSGRLYNEQFF.

This clone came up once. The chain links TRBV4-1 to TRBJ2-2; possibly TRBD1 for D (5 bases). Germline assignment: CDR1 MGHRA and CDR2 YSYEKL. CDR3 size: 13 residues. V lost 6 bases and J lost 0, with 5 bases in between. CDR3 nucleotide sequence: TGCGCCAGCAGGGGGCCGAACACCGGGGAGCTGTTTTTT. It translates to CASRGPNTGELFF.

The chain recombines TRBV10-3 with TRBJ2-1; perhaps TRBD2 as D (6 bases). The V gene lost 4 bases and the J gene lost 5 bases, with 12 bases spanning the gap. The CDR3 contains 14 residues. The germline V gene encodes CDR1 ENHRY and CDR2 SYGVKD. The CDR3 DNA follows: TGTGCCATCAGTGGGGTGGCGGGGAACAATGAGCAGTTCTTC. This gives the protein CAISGVAGNNEQFF.

V usage is TRBV7-9 and J usage is TRBJ2-1; 11 nucleotides agree with TRBD2. The V gene's germline CDR1 is SEHNR and CDR2 FQNEAQ (reference sequence). The length of the CDR3 is 15 residues. With V trimmed by 3 bases and J by 9 bases, 7 bases remained unmatched. CDR3: CASSFQLAGEVEQFF. The DNA for the CDR3 is TGTGCCAGCAGCTTTCAACTAGCGGGAGAAGTTGAGCAGTTCTTC.

V and J are TRBV9 and TRBJ1-2; 7 positions match TRBD1. V was pared by 0 bases and J by 6 bases, with 2 bases of the junction left unmatched. Germline V CDR1 and CDR2: SGDLS, YYNGEE. The CDR3 spans 13 residues. The DNA of the CDR3 is TGTGCCAGCAGCGTAGGACAGGGAGATGGCTACACCTTC. Translation: CASSVGQGDGYTF.